The 22 T cell receptor beta chains presented below share a single source sample, sequenced in a study of post-analysis software for immune sequencing data. Whole-study findings and limits: Five TRBV segments appeared more often in patients than in controls, and TRBV5-6, TRBV5-1 and TRBV20-1 were among these.

TCR beta cDNA libraries had unique molecular identifiers. TCRdb re-derived calls from the PCR reads in MiXCR, one entry per CDR3 protein. This table holds 550,000 to 700,000 distinct CDR3 sequences, 40% to 50% found once. These receptors' targets are unknown. The source material was blood. The receptors shown here come from a girl aged 5-17 years with multiple sclerosis.

The chain joins TRBV20-1 to TRBJ2-1; the match to TRBD1 covers 7 bases. CDR1 is DFQATT, CDR2 SNEGSKA, per germline (reference sequence). V lost 6 bases and J lost 0; bases outside the gene matches: 8. This CDR3 region has 15 residues. In DNA form, the CDR3 reads TGCAGTGCCGCGACAGGGCCAAGCTCCTACAATGAGCAGTTCTTC. Protein: CSAATGPSSYNEQFF.

V is TRBV3-1 and J is TRBJ1-2; D remains unclear. The CDR3 length is 11 residues. Germline values: CDR1 LGHDT, CDR2 YNNKEL (reference sequence). The V and J ends lost 1 base and 6 bases respectively, with 3 bases between them. CDR3 region: CASSQADGYTF. DNA of the CDR3: TGTGCCAGCAGCCAAGCGGATGGCTACACCTTC.

Here the CDR3 DNA reads TGTGCCAGCAGCCCGAGACGGGGCAGGGAAGGTAATGAGCAGTTCTTC. This codes for CASSPRRGREGNEQFF. V and J are TRBV7-9 and TRBJ2-1, with D perhaps TRBD1 or TRBD2 (5 bases each). Per germline, CDR1 SEHNR and CDR2 FQNEAQ (reference sequence). V shed 5 bases and J shed 7 bases, with 21 bases lying between them. The CDR3 spans 16 residues. Supplemented by reference TRBV7-9 and TRBJ2-1, the full variable domain reads DTGVSQNPRHKITKRGQNVTFRCDPISEHNRLYWYRQTLGQGPEFLTYFQNEAQLEKSRLLSDRFSAERPKGSFSTLEIQRTEQGDSAMYLCASSPRRGREGNEQFFGPGTRLTVL.

The V call is TRBV4-1, the J call TRBJ1-4; D is possibly TRBD1 (5 bases). The V gene's germline CDR1 is MGHRA and CDR2 YSYEKL. V dropped 5 bases and J dropped 2 bases, with 9 bases sitting between them. The CDR3 has 14 amino acids. CDR3 residues: CASSGGVTNEKLFF. The CDR3 DNA reads TGCGCCAGCAGCGGGGGAGTTACTAATGAAAAACTGTTTTTT.

This clonotype was seen more than once but under ten times. The chain joins TRBV20-1 to TRBJ1-2; D is unresolved. The CDR3 is 13 amino acids. Trimming stripped 6 bases from V and 1 base from J, with 12 bases between. Germline V CDR1 and CDR2: DFQATT, SNEGSKA (reference sequence). The CDR3 DNA sequence: TGCAGTGCCTCGCAAGGGATTAACTATGGCTACACCTTC. This sequence encodes CSASQGINYGYTF.

This clonotype showed up just a few times. The chain links TRBV12-3 or TRBV12-4 to TRBJ1-2; TRBD1 might be the D (5 bases). The V end was cut by 6 bases, the J end by 4 bases, with 12 bases between. The CDR3 is made up of 13 amino acids. The DNA of the CDR3 is TGTGCCAGCAGCGGAAGGAGGGGCTATGGCTACACCTTC. As protein: CASSGRRGYGYTF.

This clonotype was seen a handful of times. The rearrangement links TRBV2 to TRBJ1-1; 10 positions agree with TRBD1. The V gene end was trimmed by 7 bases and the J gene end by 4 bases; junction bases not matched to a gene: 9. This CDR3 region has 15 residues. Looked up from germline, CDR1 is SNHLY and CDR2 is FYNNEI. The CDR3 loop reads CASTTGGFFITEAFF. The CDR3 nucleotides are TGTGCCAGCACGACAGGGGGCTTTTTCATCACTGAAGCTTTCTTT.

This clonotype was seen repeatedly, ten times or more. The chain is built from TRBV5-1 and TRBJ2-7, with TRBD2 as a possible D gene (7 bases). The V end was cut by 4 bases, the J end by 4 bases, with 15 bases between. The CDR3 sequence is 14 residues long. Germline CDR1 SGHRS, CDR2 YFSETQ. CDR3 DNA sequence: TGCGCCAGCAGCCCCACGGGGGGCAGGTACGAGCAGTACTTC. It specifies CASSPTGGRYEQYF.

This sequence joins TRBV27 and TRBJ2-1; TRBD1 might be the D (8 bases). Trimming took 7 bases from V and 3 from J, leaving 19 bases between them. The CDR3 runs 16 residues. In germline, CDR1 is MNHEY, CDR2 SMNVEV (reference sequence). In DNA, the CDR3 is TGTGCCAGCACCAGGGGGCTAGCGGAGATCTACAATGAGCAGTTCTTC. Translation gives CASTRGLAEIYNEQFF.

V gene TRBV4-1 combines with J gene TRBJ1-2, with 12 bases identical to TRBD1. From germline, CDR1 is MGHRA and CDR2 YSYEKL. After removal of 6 bases from V and 8 bases from J, the junction contained 10 bases not matched to a gene. This CDR3 has 15 amino acids. The DNA for the CDR3 is TGCGCCAGCAGGTATCCGGGACAGGGGGCGAGCGGCTACACCTTC. Translation: CASRYPGQGASGYTF.

The chain joins TRBV7-9 to TRBJ2-7; TRBD2 matches 8 bases. Germline trimming cut 11 bases from V and 7 bases from J; bases unmatched to any gene: 10. The CDR3 consists of 12 residues. Germline-derived CDR1 and CDR2 are SEHNR and FQNEAQ (reference sequence). This chain's CDR3 is CASRLASNEQYF. Written as DNA, the CDR3 is TGTGCCTCCCGACTAGCGTCGAATGAGCAGTACTTC.

This clonotype came up many times. This chain links TRBV27 with TRBJ2-1, with D possibly being TRBD1 (6 bases). This CDR3 is built from 14 residues. V was trimmed by 6 bases and J by 0 bases, leaving 9 bases between them. Germline-derived CDR1 and CDR2 are MNHEY and SMNVEV (reference sequence). DNA for the CDR3: TGTGCCAGCAGAATACAGGGCTCCTACAATGAGCAGTTCTTC. Protein sequence: CASRIQGSYNEQFF.

The table lists this clonotype with a few counts. V is TRBV7-2 and J is TRBJ1-6; D unresolved. This CDR3 is 14 amino acids long. V was clipped by 0 bases and J by 14 bases, with 14 bases between them. Germline loops: CDR1 SGHTA, CDR2 FQGNSA. CDR3 nucleotides: TGTGCCAGCAGCTTAGCCCCCTATAGGGCGGCCCTCCACTTT. Its translation is CASSLAPYRAALHF.

This clonotype was seen once. V gene TRBV20-1 combines with J gene TRBJ1-1; a weak D match, TRBD1 (5 bases). The CDR3 covers 16 residues. In germline, CDR1 is DFQATT, CDR2 SNEGSKA (reference sequence). Trimming took 0 bases from V and 8 from J, leaving 22 bases between them. The CDR3 region has the DNA TGCAGTGCTAGAGATCAGAGAGAACAGGTTAGAAGGGAAGCTTTCTTT. Encoded protein: CSARDQREQVRREAFF.

The V gene is TRBV9, the J gene TRBJ2-5; 7 bases map to TRBD2. The ends lost 2 bases at V and 2 bases at J; junction bases unmatched: 12. The CDR3 is 17 amino acids. Germline-derived CDR1 and CDR2 are SGDLS and YYNGEE. The CDR3 nucleotides read TGTGCCAGCAGCGTGCGGCGGGGGACTACTGATCAAGAGACCCAGTACTTC. It is translated as CASSVRRGTTDQETQYF.

This clonotype was observed at least ten times. The chain is built from TRBV4-1 and TRBJ2-7, with 10 nucleotides matching TRBD1. Germline V gene sequence: CDR1 MGHRA, CDR2 YSYEKL. The ends lost 2 bases at V and 2 bases at J; junction bases unmatched: 3. CDR3 size: 15 residues. In DNA, the CDR3 is TGCGCCAGCAGCCAAACCGGGACAGGGGCCTACGAGCAGTACTTC. This encodes CASSQTGTGAYEQYF.

The rearrangement uses TRBV20-1 and TRBJ2-3, with 8 nucleotides matching TRBD2. CDR3 length: 16 amino acids. V lost 4 bases and J lost 4; bases outside the gene matches: 13. Germline CDR1 reads DFQATT; CDR2 reads SNEGSKA (reference sequence). CDR3 loop: CSATPVNAREADTQYF. In nucleotides, the CDR3 is TGCAGTGCTACCCCGGTGAACGCGCGGGAGGCAGATACGCAGTATTTT.

The chain is built from TRBV24-1 and TRBJ2-2; a possible D gene is TRBD1 (5 bases). V lost 4 bases and J 1 base, leaving 9 bases between the germline ends. CDR1 is KGHDR, CDR2 SFDVKD, per germline. This CDR3 is built from 15 residues. The CDR3 spells CATSDHDRNTGELFF. The CDR3 DNA sequence: TGTGCCACCAGTGACCACGACAGGAACACCGGGGAGCTGTTTTTT.

This clonotype has only a few counts. This chain connects TRBV7-9 to TRBJ2-5, with D uncertain. CDR1 is SEHNR, CDR2 FQNEAQ, per germline (reference sequence). The CDR3 is made up of 14 amino acids. Trimming stripped 1 base from V and 1 base from J, with 7 bases between. CDR3 DNA sequence: TGTGCCAGCAGCTTAGGACGGTTCCAAGAGACCCAGTACTTC. Protein: CASSLGRFQETQYF.

The V gene is TRBV7-9, the J gene TRBJ2-2, with no clear D. Trimming shortened V by 6 bases and J by 6 bases, and 11 bases separated the two germline ends. Germline values: CDR1 SEHNR, CDR2 FQNEAQ (reference sequence). The CDR3 spans 13 residues. CDR3 sequence (DNA): TGTGCCAGCAGTTATTTGGTGTCCGGGGAGCTGTTTTTT. Translating it yields CASSYLVSGELFF.

The CDR3: CASSDAGEQYF. CDR3 DNA: TGTGCCAGCAGTGACGCCGGCGAGCAGTACTTC. V and J are TRBV6-5 and TRBJ2-7; D unclear. Germline CDR1 is MNHEY and CDR2 is SVGAGI. The ends were cut back, 5 bases at V and 6 bases at J, with 8 bases in the middle. The CDR3 sequence is 11 residues long.

The V gene is TRBV12-3 or TRBV12-4, the J gene TRBJ1-1, with D tentatively TRBD1 (5 bases). This CDR3 is 13 amino acids long. The V end lost 6 bases, the J end lost 4 bases, and 12 bases lay between the germline ends. The CDR3 is CASSDYQGTEAFF. CDR3 nucleotides: TGTGCCAGCAGCGATTACCAGGGCACTGAAGCTTTCTTT.